The 18 T cell receptor beta chains reported below all come from one sample, sequenced in a study of human T cells and chemical hapten exposure. Specified time point: patch test 1, 2 weeks after DPC sensitization. The sample's treatment: therapeutic diphenylcyclopropenone sensitization with weekly scalp DPC. One entry per CDR3 protein results from TCRdb running MiXCR on the RACE reads. The sample holds about 74,000 distinct CDR3 sequences, approximately 29% seen once. The specimen was whole blood, collected in connection with sensitization to the hapten diphenylcyclopropenone (DPC). The receptors originated from a man between 35 and 55 years old with alopecia areata. Some clones in this sample may be carry-over from other donors' samples.

The gene calls are TRBV6-2 or TRBV6-3 and TRBJ2-7, with D maybe TRBD1 (6 bases). CDR1 and CDR2 (germline): MNHEY, SVGEGT. The V end was cut by 4 bases, the J end by 0 bases, with 13 bases between. CDR3 size: 15 residues. The CDR3 nucleotides read TGTGCCAGCAGTTCCACCGGGACACCCTCCTACGAGCAGTACTTC. Its translation: CASSSTGTPSYEQYF.

The gene calls are TRBV19 and TRBJ2-6; D gene unclear. Germline V CDR1 and CDR2: LNHDA, SQIVND (reference sequence). Trimming cost V 4 bases and J 0 bases, with 7 bases left between them. The CDR3 totals 15 residues. CDR3: CASSTFDSGANVLTF. The CDR3 DNA reads as TGTGCCAGTAGTACCTTCGACTCTGGGGCCAACGTCCTGACTTTC.

The chain links TRBV7-8 to TRBJ2-1; D gene unclear. CDR3 length equals 17 residues. V lost 5 bases, J lost 0 bases, and 17 bases lay in between. Germline CDR1 is SGHVS and CDR2 is FQNEAQ. The CDR3 DNA follows: TGTGCCAGCAGCCGAAGTCGAATAGTACTCTCCTACAATGAGCAGTTCTTC. It specifies CASSRSRIVLSYNEQFF.

The table lists this clonotype with a few counts. V is TRBV12-3 or TRBV12-4 and J is TRBJ1-1; possibly TRBD1 for D (5 bases). The V and J ends lost 8 bases and 5 bases respectively, with 18 bases between them. The CDR3 loop spans 14 amino acids. The DNA for the CDR3 is TGTGCCAGCGCATGGCGGGGGAGAGGGACTGAAGCTTTCTTT. As protein: CASAWRGRGTEAFF.

V is TRBV27 and J is TRBJ2-2; tentative D call: TRBD1 (6 bases). Trimming shortened V by 1 base and J by 1 base, and 10 bases separated the two germline ends. The germline CDR1 and CDR2 sequences are MNHEY and SMNVEV (reference sequence). The CDR3 runs to 16 residues. CDR3 nucleotide sequence: TGTGCCAGCAGTTTATTTGGGACATTGAACACCGGGGAGCTGTTTTTT. It specifies CASSLFGTLNTGELFF.

V is TRBV5-4 and J is TRBJ2-7; D gene uncertain. With 0 bases removed from V and 6 bases from J, the gap between germline ends came to 13 bases. Germline CDR1 and CDR2: SGHNT and YYREEE (reference sequence). The CDR3 length is 14 residues. The CDR3 coding sequence is TGTGCCAGCAGCTTGGCCACCCAGGTGGGCGAGCAGTACTTC. Translating gives CASSLATQVGEQYF.

This clonotype has only a few counts. The chain combines TRBV9 with TRBJ2-2; a weak D match, TRBD2 (6 bases). V was shortened by 4 bases and J by 1 base, with 17 bases between the two germline ends. Germline CDR1 is SGDLS and CDR2 is YYNGEE. The CDR3 covers 17 residues. CDR3 bases: TGTGCCAGCAGCCCCCGCGGGCGGGGATTGAACACCGGGGAGCTGTTTTTT. Translation: CASSPRGRGLNTGELFF.

A few counts support this clonotype. This chain links TRBV18 with TRBJ2-4; tentatively, D is TRBD1 or TRBD2 (5 bases each). CDR3 length equals 15 residues. Trimming left V 3 bases short and J 7 bases short, with 16 bases between. Germline V lookup: CDR1 KGHSH, CDR2 LQKENI. DNA of the CDR3: TGTGCCAGCTCACCCAACCTGAGGGGTTTGAACATTCAGTACTTC. Its protein product is CASSPNLRGLNIQYF.

This clonotype was counted between two and nine times. The chain recombines TRBV28 with TRBJ2-5; tentative D call: TRBD2 (6 bases). V lost 5 bases and J 5 bases, leaving 18 bases between the germline ends. This CDR3 is built from 15 residues. Germline V gene sequence: CDR1 MDHEN, CDR2 SYDVKM. The CDR3 protein is CASSPPGLPGETQYF. In nucleotides, the CDR3 is TGTGCCAGCAGTCCGCCGGGACTGCCGGGGGAGACCCAGTACTTC.

J is TRBJ2-5 and V is TRBV20-1, with D possibly matching TRBD2 (7 bases). The V gene's germline CDR1 is DFQATT and CDR2 SNEGSKA (reference sequence). The V end was cut by 4 bases, the J end by 4 bases, with 16 bases between. The CDR3 sequence is 14 residues long. The CDR3 sequence is CSATMGGQRETQYF. Here the CDR3 DNA reads TGCAGTGCTACCATGGGGGGGCAGAGAGAGACCCAGTACTTC.

This clonotype was counted a few times. This rearrangement joins TRBV12-3 or TRBV12-4 to TRBJ1-2; D is uncertain. The CDR3 length is 13 residues. The V and J ends lost 5 bases and 8 bases respectively, with 15 bases between them. The CDR3 DNA reads TGTGCCAGCAGTCGCGCCGACCATAGCGGCTACACCTTC. This codes for CASSRADHSGYTF.

CDR3 sequence: CASSMNNEQFF. Written as DNA, the CDR3 is TGTGCCAGTAGTATGAACAATGAGCAGTTCTTC. This sequence joins TRBV19 and TRBJ2-1; D gene ambiguous. CDR3 length: 11 residues. Trimming took 3 bases from V and 5 from J, leaving 2 bases between them. Germline-derived CDR1 and CDR2 are LNHDA and SQIVND (reference sequence).

This rearrangement joins TRBV5-1 to TRBJ1-2; no definite D call. V was clipped by 0 bases and J by 1 base, with 10 bases between them. Germline V gene data show CDR1 as SGHRS and CDR2 as YFSETQ. There are 15 residues in the CDR3. The CDR3 region is CASSLEPDYNYGYTF. CDR3 bases: TGCGCCAGCAGCTTGGAACCTGATTATAACTATGGCTACACCTTC.

The rearrangement links TRBV20-1 to TRBJ2-5, with TRBD2 identical over 8 bases. This CDR3 comprises 14 residues. Germline CDR1 reads DFQATT; CDR2 reads SNEGSKA (reference sequence). V was clipped by 5 bases and J by 5 bases; unmatched bases: 10. The CDR3 coding sequence is TGCAGTGCTTCCCCCGGGGGGGGCGGGGAGACCCAGTACTTC. It translates to CSASPGGGGETQYF.

The V call is TRBV21-1, the J call TRBJ2-7; the listed D gene, TRBD2, was not tested against the DNA. TRBV21-1 is labeled a pseudogene. The CDR3 covers 15 residues. CDR3 residues: CASTPVAGGPYEQYF. Here the CDR3 DNA reads TGTGCCAGCACCCCCGTAGCGGGAGGGCCGTACGAGCAGTACTTC.

The V call is TRBV6-6, the J call TRBJ1-2; D remains ambiguous. Per germline, CDR1 MNHNY and CDR2 SVGAGI (reference sequence). V lost 10 bases and J 6 bases, leaving 18 bases between the germline ends. This CDR3 contains 13 residues. CDR3 loop: CATSKEGYNGYTF. CDR3 bases: TGTGCCACCTCTAAGGAGGGTTATAATGGCTACACCTTC.

The V gene is TRBV9, the J gene TRBJ2-7; TRBD1 agrees at 11 bases. The ends lost 4 bases at V and 2 bases at J; junction bases unmatched: 5. Germline assignment: CDR1 SGDLS and CDR2 YYNGEE. CDR3 length equals 15 residues. The CDR3 nucleotides are TGTGCCAGCAGCCAGGGACAGGGGGTGCCCTACGAGCAGTACTTC. This translates into CASSQGQGVPYEQYF.

The chain links TRBV4-1 to TRBJ2-1; no firm D call. The V gene's germline CDR1 is MGHRA and CDR2 YSYEKL. V was cut by 1 base and J by 6 bases, with 16 bases left in between. The CDR3 covers 16 residues. DNA of the CDR3: TGCGCCAGCAGCCAAGCTCGGGCACTCTCAGTCAATGAGCAGTTCTTC. Amino acid sequence: CASSQARALSVNEQFF.